Below, 2 T cell receptor beta chains from the same sample are listed, as sequenced in a study of blood T cell repertoires in COVID-19. The assay was immunoSEQ multiplex PCR, and TCRdb's table has in-frame clones only and misses some. The table shows fewer than 100,000 clones, with 75% to 90% occurring only once. The sequenced sample was peripheral blood. All receptors come from a man aged 55 to 69 with acute or convalescent COVID-19.

The rearrangement joins TRBV5-1 to TRBJ2-7, with 9 bases that match TRBD2. CDR3 length equals 15 residues. J gave up 5 bases and V 5 bases, and 11 bases lay outside the gene matches. The germline gives CDR1 SGHRS, CDR2 YFSETQ. The CDR3 sequence is CASSFVAGVSDEQYF. Here the CDR3 DNA reads TGCGCCAGCAGTTTTGTAGCGGGAGTGTCCGACGAGCAGTACTTC.

This clone was seen many times. V is TRBV23-1 and J is TRBJ1-3, with no clear D. TRBV23-1 is an open reading frame whose function is uncertain. Trimming removed 0 bases at V and 4 bases at J, with 13 bases between. The CDR3 length is 16 residues. The CDR3 sequence: CASSQSGHTKGNTIYF. DNA for the CDR3: TGCGCCAGCAGTCAATCGGGCCATACGAAAGGAAACACCATATATTTT.